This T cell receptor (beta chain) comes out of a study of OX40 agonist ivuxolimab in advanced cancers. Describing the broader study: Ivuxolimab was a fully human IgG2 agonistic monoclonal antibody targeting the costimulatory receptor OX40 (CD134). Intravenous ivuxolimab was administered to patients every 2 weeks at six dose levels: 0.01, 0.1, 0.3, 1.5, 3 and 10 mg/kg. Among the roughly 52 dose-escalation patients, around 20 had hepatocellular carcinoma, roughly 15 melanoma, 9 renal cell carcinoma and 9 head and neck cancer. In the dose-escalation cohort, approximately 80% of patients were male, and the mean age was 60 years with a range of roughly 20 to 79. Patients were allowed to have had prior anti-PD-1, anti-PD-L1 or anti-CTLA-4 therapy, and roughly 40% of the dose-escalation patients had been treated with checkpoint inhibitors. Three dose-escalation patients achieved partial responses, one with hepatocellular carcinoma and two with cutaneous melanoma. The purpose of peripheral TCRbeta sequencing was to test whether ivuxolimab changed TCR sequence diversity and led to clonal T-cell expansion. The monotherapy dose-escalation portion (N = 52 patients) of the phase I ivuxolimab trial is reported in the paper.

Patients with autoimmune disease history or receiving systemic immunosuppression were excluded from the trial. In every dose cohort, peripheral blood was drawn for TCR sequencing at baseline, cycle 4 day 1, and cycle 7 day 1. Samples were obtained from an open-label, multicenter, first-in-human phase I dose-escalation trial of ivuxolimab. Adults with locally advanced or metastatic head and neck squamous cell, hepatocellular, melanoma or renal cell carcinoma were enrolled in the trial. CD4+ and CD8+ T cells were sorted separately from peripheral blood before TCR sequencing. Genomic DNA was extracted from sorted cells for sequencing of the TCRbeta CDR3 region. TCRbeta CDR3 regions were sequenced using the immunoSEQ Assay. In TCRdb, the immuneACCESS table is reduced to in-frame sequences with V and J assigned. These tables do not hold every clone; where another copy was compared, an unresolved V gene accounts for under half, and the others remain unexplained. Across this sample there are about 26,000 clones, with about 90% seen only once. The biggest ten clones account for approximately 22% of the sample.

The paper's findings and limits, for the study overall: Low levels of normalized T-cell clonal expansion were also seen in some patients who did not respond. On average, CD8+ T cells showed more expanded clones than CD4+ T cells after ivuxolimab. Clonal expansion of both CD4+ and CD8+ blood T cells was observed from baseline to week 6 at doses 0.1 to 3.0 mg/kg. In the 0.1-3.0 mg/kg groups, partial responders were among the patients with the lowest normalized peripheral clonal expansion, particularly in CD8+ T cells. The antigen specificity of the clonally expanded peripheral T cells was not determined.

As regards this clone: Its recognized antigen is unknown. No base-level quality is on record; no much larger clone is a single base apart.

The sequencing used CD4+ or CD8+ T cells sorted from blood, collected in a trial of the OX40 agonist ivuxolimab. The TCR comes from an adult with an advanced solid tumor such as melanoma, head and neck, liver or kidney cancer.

The CDR3 region has the sequence CASKDRTGGLQETQYF. The sequence in DNA is TGTGCCAGTAAGGATAGGACAGGGGGACTCCAAGAGACCCAGTACTTC. The chain was built from TRBV19 and TRBJ2-5; TRBD1 matches 10 bases in the middle. The junction shows trimming of 7 bases on V and 1 base on J, and the gene matches do not reach 9 bases of it. The CDR3 has 16 amino acids, counting the end cysteine and phenylalanine. Only CDR3 DNA is held: 48 bases, read in frame from base 1. From the germline V gene (reference sequence), CDR1 is LNHDA and CDR2 is SQIVND.